The T cell receptor (beta chain) described here comes from a study of blood T cell repertoires in COVID-19. Whole-study context: The cDNA or gDNA used as material had been derived from T cells, B-cell-depleted T cells, or PBMCs.

Generated by immunoSEQ multiplex PCR, the TCRdb table keeps only in-frame clones and is missing some. The sample has about 400,000 clones, approximately 86% seen once. Per the germline V gene, CDR1 is MNHEY and CDR2 is SVGAGI. The V segment lost 8 bases and the J segment 5 bases; nucleotides outside the gene matches: 11. This CDR3 is built from 14 residues. This receptor was identified in a human donor in a cohort sampled during active COVID-19. The chain is built from TRBV6-5 and TRBJ1-2, with 7 bases aligning to TRBD1. Sequenced sample: peripheral blood. The CDR3 here is CASSRRGTVYGYTF. DNA of the CDR3: TGTGCCAGCTCCAGAAGGGGGACAGTATATGGCTACACCTTC.